The source of this TCR beta chain is a study of vaccination effects on CD4 cells after COVID-19. General observations from the study: Infection-derived and vaccine-derived clones contracted markedly late after vaccination.

This clone was detected only a few times. The antigen remains unidentified. CDR3 length: 19 residues. J lost 4 bases, V lost 5 bases, and 19 bases had no gene match. Germline lookup yields CDR1 SGHNT and CDR2 YYREEE (reference sequence). TCRdb's table, derived via immunoSEQ multiplex PCR, lists solely in-frame clones and lacks some. The data show roughly 23,000 clones, around 68% seen once. The ViraFEST assay expanded antigen-specific CD4+ T cells with viral peptide pools before sequencing. After less than twelve days in culture, the CD4+ T cells were isolated. All vaccine recipients tested negative for nucleocapsid antibodies and had never contracted SARS-CoV-2 infection. Half of the medium was exchanged for IL-2 medium on both days 3 and 7.

The rearrangement uses TRBV5-4 and TRBJ2-5; 11 bases fit TRBD2. Sequenced material: CD4+ T cells from PBMCs cultured with HCoV-NL63 spike peptides, taken before COVID-19 vaccination. The clonotype comes from a human donor who received a COVID-19 vaccine. This CDR3 is CASSATASGGSRIRETQYF. DNA for the CDR3: TGTGCCAGCAGTGCCACCGCTAGCGGGGGGAGCAGGATAAGAGAGACCCAGTACTTC.